This entry concerns a single T cell receptor (beta chain). Its antigen specificity is not known. Base qualities are not recorded, but no much larger clone differs from it by a single base. Library preparation employed PCR. At the Johns Hopkins FTIC core, DNA from the cultured CD4+ T cells underwent TCR sequencing with the Oncomine TCR Beta short-read assay. The QIAamp micro DNA kit was used to extract genomic DNA from the cultured CD4+ T cells. The Oncomine TCR Beta libraries from cultured CD4+ T cells were pooled using unique dual indexes and then sequenced on an Illumina iSeq 100. The authors' pipeline ran thus. Non-productive sequences were filtered out, and CDR3s that did not start with C, did not end with F or W, or were shorter than 7 amino acids were discarded. Antigen-specific clonotypes were identified using the MANAFEST web application through comparison of peptide-stimulated wells with reference and other culture wells. For a clone to be called positive, the clone needed an FDR below 0.05, an odds ratio above 5, and a productive frequency above 0.1% in at least two of three replicate wells. A clonotype was classed as cross-reactive if the clonotype showed significant expansion both in SARS-CoV-2 spike wells and in at least one common cold coronavirus spike condition. Levenshtein distances (stringdist) and unrooted phylogenetic trees (ape) in R version 3.6.1 were used to assess CDR3 homology. TCRdb's own reprocessing of the public reads used fastp at Q25 and MiXCR and kept productive beta chains. Entries are consolidated by CDR3 protein sequence, retaining the most common genes and DNA. These V and J calls originate from TCRdb's pipeline instead of the authors' own analysis. In all, the sample holds about 11,000 distinct CDR3 sequences, and less than 35% of those were seen once. The top ten clones comprise more than 20% of the sample.

This specimen belongs to a study of vaccination and CD4 T cells after COVID-19 (dated 2022 in TCRdb). The study in broad terms: Convalescent patients had a positive SARS-CoV-2 result on nasal swab PCR, and of these patients, some ten had mild disease and one had severe disease. The convalescent cohort included six males and four females, with two Hispanic individuals, seven Caucasians, two Asians and one multiracial person. Participants got two doses of the Pfizer-BioNTech BNT162b2 vaccine (n=8) or two doses of the Moderna mRNA-1273 vaccine (n=2). Post-COVID blood samples from convalescent patients were collected a median of around 100 days after diagnosis, with a range of roughly 30 to 170 days. Post-vaccine blood samples were taken a median of about 72 days after the second vaccine dose, with a range of about 12 to 250 days. Overlapping spike peptide pools from SARS-CoV-2 and from the common cold coronaviruses HCoV-NL63, HCoV-OC43 and HCoV-229E were used as culture stimuli. As controls, cultures received a CEFX viral epitope pool (the positive control), an HIV-1 Nef peptide pool (the negative control), or no peptide at all. In approximately eleven COVID-19 convalescent patients and a handful of infection-naive healthy vaccine recipients, the spike-specific CD4+ TCR repertoire before mRNA vaccination was compared with the repertoire after mRNA vaccination.

Study-wide conclusions, independent of this receptor: Of the vaccine-specific clones found in convalescent patients, nearly all (304 of 307) were mono-reactive for SARS-CoV-2 spike instead of being cross-reactive with common cold coronaviruses. Although the median number of SARS-CoV-2-reactive clonotypes went up from 20 to 25 after infection to around 40 after vaccination, the increase was not significant. Only a relatively small number of convalescent patients were included in the study, and early timepoints following natural infection were not analyzed. Among convalescent patients, a median roughly 90% of the SARS-CoV-2-reactive clones seen after vaccination appeared only after vaccination, which suggests priming specific to the vaccine.

Cut back by 1 base and 0 bases, the V and J ends lie 10 bases apart. Taken from cysteine to phenylalanine, the CDR3 has 15 residues. Kept here is only the CDR3 DNA, which spans 45 bases and is read in frame from base 1. CDR1 ENHRY and CDR2 SYGVKD were looked up in the germline V gene. The treatment or condition label on this specimen signifies: approximately 11-day PBMC culture with coronavirus spike peptide pools or control peptides (ViraFEST assay). To expand antigen-specific T cells with peptide pools and then pick out the expanded clonotypes through TCR sequencing, the study relied on the ViraFEST assay. The convalescent patients' positive SARS-CoV-2 PCR tests were from March to December 2020, which was before the Alpha, Beta and Delta variants emerged in the United States. Each well held 2.1 million or so PBMCs cultured in IMDM containing around 5% human AB serum and approximately 9.1 IU/ml IL-2, with 8.5 to 10 ug/ml peptide pools added. Half of the culture medium was replaced with fresh IL-2-containing medium on days 3 and 7. CD4+ T cells were isolated after around 9 days of culture through negative selection using the EasySep CD4+ T cell isolation kit. PBMCs were separated from whole blood using Ficoll-Paque Plus gradient centrifugation and then either used fresh or cryopreserved at -140C. Each culture condition was generally run in triplicate wells.

The sequence was collected from a human donor with COVID-19. Recombination linked TRBV10-3 to TRBJ2-7; a confident D gene designation cannot be given. Sequencing was performed on cultured CD4+ T cells from blood. The CDR3 sequence is CAISEYGLSSYEQYF. The DNA sequence reads TGTGCCATCAGTGAGTACGGTTTGAGCTCCTACGAGCAGTACTTC.